Following are 8 T cell receptor beta chains from one sample sequenced in a study of blood T cell repertoires in COVID-19. Sequencing used immunoSEQ multiplex PCR; TCRdb keeps in-frame clones, though not all of them. The data hold 30,000 to 40,000 clones, with about 80% observed a single time. The sample was peripheral blood. The receptors here all came from a man aged 50 or older with acute or convalescent COVID-19.

V usage is TRBV19 and J usage is TRBJ2-1; 12 nucleotides line up with TRBD2. Germline lookup yields CDR1 LNHDA and CDR2 SQIVND (reference sequence). CDR3 length: 15 amino acids. V was pared by 3 bases and J by 8 bases, with 5 bases of the junction left unmatched. The CDR3 loop is CASSIRLAGVHEQFF. The CDR3 DNA sequence: TGTGCCAGTAGTATCCGACTAGCGGGAGTTCATGAGCAGTTCTTC.

This rearrangement joins TRBV7-9 to TRBJ1-2; no firm D call. This CDR3 has 13 residues. V lost 1 base, J lost 1 base, and 4 bases lay in between. Germline V gene data show CDR1 as SEHNR and CDR2 as FQNEAQ (reference sequence). The CDR3, as DNA: TGTGCCAGCAGCTTAGACAGTAACTATGGCTACACCTTC. This translates into CASSLDSNYGYTF.

J is TRBJ2-3 and V is TRBV5-4, with TRBD1 matching 7 bases. The germline CDR1 and CDR2 sequences are SGHNT and YYREEE (reference sequence). The CDR3 has 16 residues. With 1 base clipped from V and 1 base from J, the junction kept 6 bases outside the gene matches. CDR3 loop: CASSLFVTGGTDTQYF. In nucleotides, the CDR3 is TGTGCCAGCAGCTTGTTTGTTACAGGGGGCACAGATACGCAGTATTTT.

The chain links TRBV6-1 to TRBJ1-2; 8 nucleotides agree with TRBD1. Unmatched junction bases numbered 9, after V lost 4 bases and J lost 8 bases. The CDR3 runs to 14 residues. Germline lookup yields CDR1 MNHNS and CDR2 SASEGT. The CDR3 loop is CASSVAQGATGYTF. The CDR3 DNA follows: TGTGCCAGCAGTGTAGCCCAGGGGGCCACGGGCTACACCTTC.

The V call is TRBV7-9, the J call TRBJ2-1; TRBD2 matches 11 bases. The CDR3 has 14 residues. Germline V gene sequence: CDR1 SEHNR, CDR2 FQNEAQ (reference sequence). J lost 6 bases, V lost 5 bases, and 3 bases had no gene match. The CDR3 reads CASSLGLAVNEQFF. The DNA for the CDR3 is TGTGCCAGCAGCCTGGGACTAGCGGTCAATGAGCAGTTCTTC.

The chain employs TRBV7-2 and TRBJ1-2, with D tentatively TRBD1 (6 bases). Trimming removed 5 bases from V and 6 bases from J, with 13 bases in between. Per germline, CDR1 SGHTA and CDR2 FQGNSA. The CDR3 length is 13 residues. The chain's CDR3 is CASSLRGSHGYTF. CDR3 bases: TGTGCCAGCAGCCTTAGGGGGTCCCATGGCTACACCTTC.

In DNA form, the CDR3 reads TGTGCCAGCTCAGATTACCCGGGTCAGCCCCAGCATTTT. Its translation: CASSDYPGQPQHF. The rearrangement links TRBV27 to TRBJ1-5; D unclear. The CDR3 extends over 13 amino acids. The germline V gene encodes CDR1 MNHEY and CDR2 SMNVEV (reference sequence). V lost 8 bases and J lost 6, with 14 bases in between.

The chain is built from TRBV19 and TRBJ2-7, with D perhaps matching TRBD1 (6 bases). The germline CDR1 and CDR2 sequences are LNHDA and SQIVND (reference sequence). The CDR3 spans 11 residues. V was clipped by 7 bases and J by 6 bases, with 10 bases between them. The CDR3 DNA reads as TGTGCCAGTACCAGGGGCGGCGAGCAGTACTTC. Amino acid sequence: CASTRGGEQYF. Full variable domain (rest looked up from reference TRBV19 and TRBJ2-7): DGGITQSPKYLFRKEGQNVTLSCEQNLNHDAMYWYRQDPGQGLRLIYYSQIVNDFQKGDIAEGYSVSREKKESFPLTVTSAQKNPTAFYLCASTRGGEQYFGPGTRLTVT.